Shown below are 8 T cell receptor beta chains from a single sample sequenced in a study of T-cell memory formation after mild COVID-19. Via MiXCR, TCRdb re-called the 5' RACE reads, giving one row per CDR3 protein. This table holds 35,000 to 50,000 distinct CDR3 sequences, about 6.3% found once. Sequencing used PBMCs or a T cell subset sorted from them (not recorded which). Receptor source: an adult who had mild COVID-19 (a few samples of this study predate the infection). Cell type and time point are not known.

This clonotype was counted a few times. The chain combines TRBV12-3 or TRBV12-4 with TRBJ1-2; D is unclear. With 6 bases removed from V and 2 bases from J, the gap between germline ends came to 16 bases. The length of the CDR3 is 15 residues. The CDR3 reads CASRDGPSSNYGYTF. In DNA form, the CDR3 reads TGTGCCAGCAGGGACGGTCCCTCGTCCAACTATGGCTACACCTTC.

This CDR3 is CASSIRGNEQFF. DNA of the CDR3: TGTGCCAGTAGTATCCGGGGGAATGAGCAGTTCTTC. The chain couples TRBV19 to TRBJ2-1; weak D call: TRBD2 (6 bases). This CDR3 region has 12 residues. The V and J ends lost 3 bases and 7 bases respectively, with 7 bases between them. CDR1 is LNHDA, CDR2 SQIVND, per germline (reference sequence).

This clonotype was picked up many times. The chain has TRBV21-1 and TRBJ2-7; TRBD2, the D gene given by the table, was not confirmed from the DNA. TRBV21-1 is a recognized pseudogene. The CDR3 runs 14 residues. The CDR3 protein is CASRMGFLRFEQYF. Written as DNA, the CDR3 is TGTGCCAGCCGGATGGGTTTCCTCCGGTTCGAGCAGTACTTC.

The sample holds many counts of this clonotype. The rearrangement joins TRBV5-1 to TRBJ2-7; D is tentatively TRBD1 or TRBD2 (5 bases each). The CDR3 loop spans 15 amino acids. Germline V CDR1 and CDR2: SGHRS, YFSETQ. Between the trimmed V and J ends, which lost 4 bases and 4 bases, there was a span of 18 bases. The CDR3 DNA reads TGCGCCAGCAGCCCGGACGGGACGGGCGCATACGAGCAGTACTTC. As protein: CASSPDGTGAYEQYF. Using reference TRBV5-1 and TRBJ2-7 for the parts outside the CDR3, the full variable domain is KAGVTQTPRYLIKTRGQQVTLSCSPISGHRSVSWYQQTPGQGLQFLFEYFSETQRNKGNFPGRFSGRQFSNSRSEMNVSTLELGDSALYLCASSPDGTGAYEQYFGPGTRLTVT.

V usage is TRBV7-2 and J usage is TRBJ1-1, with D perhaps TRBD1 (5 bases). The V gene lost 5 bases and the J gene lost 0 bases, with 13 bases spanning the gap. Germline CDR1 is SGHTA and CDR2 is FQGNSA. The CDR3 is made up of 15 amino acids. The CDR3 protein is CASSPVGGMNTEAFF. The CDR3 region has the DNA TGTGCCAGCAGCCCCGTGGGGGGGATGAACACTGAAGCTTTCTTT.

Many counts were recorded for this clonotype. The chain is built from TRBV4-2 and TRBJ2-7; D is uncertain. Germline CDR1 reads LGHNA; CDR2 reads YNFKEQ. Trimming removed 0 bases at V and 7 bases at J, with 7 bases between. This CDR3 region has 12 residues. DNA for the CDR3: TGTGCCAGCAGCCAAGAGGGGTCGGAGCAGTACTTC. Encoded protein: CASSQEGSEQYF.

The chain is built from TRBV11-2 and TRBJ2-1; 8 bases agree with TRBD2. The V gene end was trimmed by 7 bases and the J gene end by 0 bases; junction bases not matched to a gene: 8. This CDR3 comprises 16 residues. Germline CDR1 and CDR2: SGHAT and FQNNGV. This CDR3 is CASTPGAGGSYNEQFF. In DNA form, the CDR3 reads TGTGCCAGCACCCCCGGGGCGGGAGGCTCCTACAATGAGCAGTTCTTC.

This clonotype was counted ten times or more. The chain couples TRBV6-6 to TRBJ2-7, with D perhaps being TRBD1 or TRBD2 (5 bases each). The CDR3 extends over 15 amino acids. Deletions cut 5 bases from V and 1 base from J, with 15 bases between. Per the germline V gene, CDR1 is MNHNY and CDR2 is SVGAGI (reference sequence). CDR3 residues: CASSRDLLGSYEQYF. In DNA, the CDR3 is TGTGCCAGCAGTAGGGACCTACTTGGATCCTACGAGCAGTACTTC.